The present entry profiles one T cell receptor beta chain with its context. Clones were read by immunoSEQ multiplex PCR, and TCRdb kept only the in-frame ones, dropping some. The sample shows 93,000 or so clones, around nine tenths of them seen only once. This entry comes from a study of blood T cell repertoires in COVID-19. Germline V gives CDR1 LGHDT, CDR2 YNNKEL (reference sequence). There are 12 residues in the CDR3. V lost 8 bases and J 3 bases, leaving 7 bases between the germline ends. The rearrangement links TRBV3-1 (or the pseudogene TRBV3-2) to TRBJ1-4; D may be TRBD1 (5 bases). The TCR sequence derives from a human donor in a cohort sampled during active COVID-19. Sequencing input: peripheral blood. CDR3 protein: CASQGPNEKLFF. The CDR3 DNA sequence: TGTGCCAGCCAGGGTCCTAATGAAAAACTGTTTTTT.